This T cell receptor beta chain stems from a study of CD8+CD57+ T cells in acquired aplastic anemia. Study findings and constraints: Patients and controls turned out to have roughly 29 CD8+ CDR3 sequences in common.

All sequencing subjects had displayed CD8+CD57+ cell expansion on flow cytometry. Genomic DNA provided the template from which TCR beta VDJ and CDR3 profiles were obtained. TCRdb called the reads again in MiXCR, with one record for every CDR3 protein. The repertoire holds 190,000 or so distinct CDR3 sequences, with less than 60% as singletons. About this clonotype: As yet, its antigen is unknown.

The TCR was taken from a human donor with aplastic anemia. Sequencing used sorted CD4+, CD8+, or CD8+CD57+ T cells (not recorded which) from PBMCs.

CDR3 nucleotide sequence: TGTGCCACCCAGGGACTAGCGGACAGTGAGCAGTTCTTC. Translated, it gives CATQGLADSEQFF. This sequence joins TRBV10-3 and TRBJ2-1; 11 nucleotides agree with TRBD2. J gave up 9 bases and V 10 bases, and 8 bases lay outside the gene matches. CDR1 and CDR2 (germline): ENHRY, SYGVKD. The CDR3 spans 13 residues.